The 20 T cell receptor beta chains reported below all come from one sample, sequenced in a study of shared clonotypes between healthy human individuals. Here immunoSEQ multiplex PCR was the method, and the copy in TCRdb shows in-frame clones only, minus some. There are fewer than 650,000 clones in the sample; about 79% occur only once, and over 10% lies in the top ten. The specimen sequenced was PBMCs. The receptors derive from a woman aged 40 to 50 in good health. Some clones in this sample may be carry-over from other donors' samples.

This clone was seen only once. The genes are TRBV9 and TRBJ2-5; the match to TRBD2 covers 14 bases. Germline CDR1 is SGDLS and CDR2 is YYNGEE. The CDR3 contains 19 residues. Trimming took 3 bases from V and 5 from J; bases not matched to a gene: 15. The CDR3 region is CASSASPGLAGGRGETQYF. The DNA of the CDR3 is TGTGCCAGCAGCGCTAGCCCTGGACTAGCGGGAGGCCGCGGGGAGACCCAGTACTTC.

The chain joins TRBV7-6 to TRBJ1-5; no firm D call. Per germline, CDR1 SGHVS and CDR2 FNYEAQ. The CDR3 consists of 15 residues. With 4 bases removed from V and 2 bases from J, the gap between germline ends came to 12 bases. CDR3: CASSSTPGGNQPQHF. CDR3 DNA sequence: TGTGCCAGCAGCTCGACCCCAGGAGGCAATCAGCCCCAGCATTTT.

The chain couples TRBV6-6 to TRBJ1-3; tentative D call: TRBD1 (5 bases). V lost 5 bases and J 0 bases, leaving 8 bases between the germline ends. Germline CDR1 is MNHNY and CDR2 is SVGAGI (reference sequence). The CDR3 has 14 amino acids. The CDR3 spells CASSTRGSGNTIYF. For the CDR3, the DNA is TGTGCCAGCAGTACGAGGGGCTCTGGAAACACCATATATTTT.

This clone was counted at least ten times. The CDR3 region has the DNA TGTGCCTGGAGTAGCGGCGGGGTCACTGAAGCTTTCTTT. Its translation: CAWSSGGVTEAFF. The genes are TRBV30 and TRBJ1-1, with D hard to call. The CDR3 sequence is 13 residues long. The germline V gene has CDR1 GTSNPN and CDR2 SVGIG (reference sequence). V lost 2 bases and J 4 bases, leaving 11 bases between the germline ends.

The CDR3 nucleotides are TGTGCCAGCAGTAACCCAGGATACGAGCAGTACTTC. Translating it yields CASSNPGYEQYF. The chain combines TRBV6-5 with TRBJ2-7; D remains unclear. Germline CDR1 is MNHEY and CDR2 is SVGAGI. V lost 5 bases and J 4 bases, leaving 9 bases between the germline ends. The CDR3 spans 12 residues.

This clone was recorded once. This likely traces to a read error, being one base from a far larger clone. The gene calls are TRBV28 and TRBJ1-1; maybe TRBD1 (6 bases). Germline lookup yields CDR1 MDHEN and CDR2 SYDVKM. V lost 5 bases, J lost 9 bases, and 16 bases lay in between. The CDR3 has 13 amino acids. CDR3 sequence: CASSETGEVQAFF. DNA of the CDR3: TGTGCCAGCAGTGAGACAGGAGAGGTTCAAGCTTTCTTT. Filled out from reference TRBV28 and TRBJ1-1, the complete variable domain reads DVKVTQSSRYLVKRTGEKVFLECVQDMDHENMFWYRQDPGLGLRLIYFSYDVKMKEKGDIPEGYSVSREKKERFSLILESASTNQTSMYLCASSETGEVQAFFGQGTRLTVV.

The rearrangement uses TRBV10-3 and TRBJ2-5, with D possibly matching TRBD1 (5 bases). Germline CDR1 and CDR2: ENHRY and SYGVKD. The CDR3 loop spans 13 amino acids. Trimming took 3 bases from V and 4 from J, leaving 9 bases between them. CDR3 region: CAISDGATETQYF. The CDR3 nucleotides are TGTGCCATCAGTGATGGGGCCACAGAGACCCAGTACTTC.

The chain combines TRBV9 with TRBJ2-3; D unresolved. Trimming cost V 4 bases and J 2 bases, with 11 bases left between them. Looked up from germline, CDR1 is SGDLS and CDR2 is YYNGEE. The CDR3 loop spans 14 amino acids. DNA for the CDR3: TGTGCCAGCAGCCCCGGTCTTTCCACAGATACGCAGTATTTT. Translating it yields CASSPGLSTDTQYF.

The rearrangement links TRBV11-2 to TRBJ2-5, with TRBD2 identical over 8 bases. The length of the CDR3 is 16 residues. Germline lookup yields CDR1 SGHAT and CDR2 FQNNGV. J lost 6 bases, V lost 5 bases, and 14 bases had no gene match. CDR3 nucleotides: TGTGCCAGCAGCCCCCCGGGTAGCGGGACGGTAAAGACCCAGTACTTC. It codes for CASSPPGSGTVKTQYF.

The CDR3 DNA sequence: TGTGCCTGGAGCCCCACGGGACTGAATTACAATGAGCAGTTCTTC. Translated, it gives CAWSPTGLNYNEQFF. The chain employs TRBV30 and TRBJ2-1, with D maybe TRBD2 (6 bases). The germline CDR1 and CDR2 sequences are GTSNPN and SVGIG (reference sequence). This CDR3 contains 15 residues. Trimming stripped 3 bases from V and 4 bases from J, with 16 bases between. The full variable domain, its missing parts supplied by reference TRBV30 and TRBJ2-1, is SQTIHQWPATLVQPVGSPLSLECTVEGTSNPNLYWYRQAAGRGLQLLFYSVGIGQISSEVPQNLSASRPQDRQFILSSKKLLLSDSGFYLCAWSPTGLNYNEQFFGPGTRLTVL.

This clone appeared a few times. V gene TRBV6-5 combines with J gene TRBJ2-7, with D maybe TRBD1 (5 bases). The CDR3 contains 13 residues. V lost 5 bases, J lost 2 bases, and 10 bases lay in between. Germline V gene lookup returns CDR1 MNHEY and CDR2 SVGAGI. The CDR3 DNA follows: TGTGCCAGCAGTCCGACAGCCACCTACGAGCAGTACTTC. Its translation: CASSPTATYEQYF.

V is TRBV5-6 and J is TRBJ2-1, with no clear D. The CDR3 totals 14 residues. Between the trimmed V and J ends, which lost 1 base and 3 bases, there was a span of 8 bases. Germline V gene sequence: CDR1 SGHDT, CDR2 YYEEEE. The CDR3 nucleotides read TGTGCCAGCAGCTTGTGGCATAACTACAATGAGCAGTTCTTC. Residues: CASSLWHNYNEQFF.

This clone came up once. The genes are TRBV6-5 and TRBJ1-1; 10 nucleotides match TRBD1. This CDR3 contains 14 residues. Germline-derived CDR1 and CDR2 are MNHEY and SVGAGI. J was trimmed by 5 bases and V by 5 bases; bases with no gene match: 5. The CDR3 reads CASSPGQGRTEAFF. CDR3 coding DNA: TGTGCCAGCAGTCCGGGACAGGGGAGGACTGAAGCTTTCTTT.

The chain combines TRBV9 with TRBJ2-7; 8 bases match TRBD2. The CDR3 is made up of 14 amino acids. Germline values: CDR1 SGDLS, CDR2 YYNGEE. The V and J ends lost 6 bases and 2 bases, in that order; junction bases with no gene match: 7. The CDR3 bases are TGTGCCAGCACCGGGACTAGGAAGGCCTACGAGCAGTACTTC. Protein product: CASTGTRKAYEQYF.

The chain combines TRBV7-9 with TRBJ1-2, with TRBD1 matching 8 bases. The germline CDR1 and CDR2 sequences are SEHNR and FQNEAQ (reference sequence). J gave up 6 bases and V 1 base, and 10 bases lay outside the gene matches. CDR3 size: 16 residues. The CDR3 DNA reads TGTGCCAGCAGCTTAGGAGGCAGGGGGCGTAGCCATGGCTACACCTTC. Amino acid sequence: CASSLGGRGRSHGYTF.

The CDR3 DNA sequence: TGTGCCAGCAGTTTTACTAGCGGGAGGGCCCACAATGAGCAGTTCTTC. This gives the protein CASSFTSGRAHNEQFF. J is TRBJ2-1 and V is TRBV28; TRBD2 matches at 13 bases. CDR3 size: 16 residues. Germline V gene data show CDR1 as MDHEN and CDR2 as SYDVKM. V shed 3 bases and J 5 bases; nucleotides not matched to a gene: 4.

The chain recombines TRBV10-1 with TRBJ1-5; no reliable D call. The CDR3 runs 12 residues. Trimming took off 3 bases at V and 6 bases at J, with 6 bases between the two ends. The germline gives CDR1 WNHNN, CDR2 SYGVQD (reference sequence). In nucleotides, the CDR3 is TGCGCCAGCAGTGATTTTTTTCAGCCCCAGCATTTT. It specifies CASSDFFQPQHF.

The J gene is TRBJ2-7, the V gene TRBV18; 7 bases map to TRBD1. Germline values: CDR1 KGHSH, CDR2 LQKENI. V was clipped by 3 bases and J by 2 bases; unmatched bases: 4. The CDR3 has 14 residues. CDR3 protein: CASSPSDRAYEQYF. The DNA for the CDR3 is TGTGCCAGCTCACCTTCCGACAGGGCCTACGAGCAGTACTTC. The variable domain in full, with the rest retrieved from reference TRBV18 and TRBJ2-7, is NAGVMQNPRHLVRRRGQEARLRCSPMKGHSHVYWYRQLPEEGLKFMVYLQKENIIDESGMPKERFSAEFPKEGPSILRIQQVVRGDSAAYFCASSPSDRAYEQYFGPGTRLTVT.

The chain links TRBV28 to TRBJ2-1; tentative D call: TRBD1 (6 bases). V lost 3 bases to trimming and J lost 2 bases, with 17 bases between them. Germline-derived CDR1 and CDR2 are MDHEN and SYDVKM. The CDR3 runs to 17 residues. The CDR3 loop is CASSLVQGSFPYNEQFF. As DNA, the CDR3 is TGTGCCAGCAGTTTGGTGCAGGGGAGTTTCCCCTACAATGAGCAGTTCTTC.

This chain links TRBV11-2 with TRBJ2-2; the D call may be TRBD1 or TRBD2 (7 bases each). Trimming removed 1 base from V and 0 bases from J, with 15 bases in between. The germline V gene has CDR1 SGHAT and CDR2 FQNNGV. This CDR3 contains 18 residues. CDR3 amino acids: CASSLAWGGQSNTGELFF. The CDR3 DNA sequence: TGTGCCAGCAGCTTAGCATGGGGGGGACAGTCGAACACCGGGGAGCTGTTTTTT.